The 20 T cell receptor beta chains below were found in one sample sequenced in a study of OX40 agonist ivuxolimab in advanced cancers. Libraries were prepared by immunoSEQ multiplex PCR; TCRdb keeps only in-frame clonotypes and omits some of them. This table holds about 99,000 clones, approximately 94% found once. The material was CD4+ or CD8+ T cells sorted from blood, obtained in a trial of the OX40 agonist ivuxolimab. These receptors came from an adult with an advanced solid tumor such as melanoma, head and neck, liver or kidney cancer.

The CDR3 protein is CASSLGGFSTNEKLFF. In DNA form, the CDR3 reads TGTGCCAGCAGCCTCGGAGGTTTTTCAACTAATGAAAAACTGTTTTTT. This sequence joins TRBV9 and TRBJ1-4; the D is unclear. This CDR3 comprises 16 residues. Germline V lookup: CDR1 SGDLS, CDR2 YYNGEE. The ends were cut back, 4 bases at V and 0 bases at J, with 13 bases in the middle.

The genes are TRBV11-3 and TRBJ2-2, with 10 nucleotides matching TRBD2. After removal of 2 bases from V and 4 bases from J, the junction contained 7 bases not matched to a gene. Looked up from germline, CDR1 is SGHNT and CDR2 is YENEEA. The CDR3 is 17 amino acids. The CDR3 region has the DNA TGTGCCAGCAGCTTATATCAAACTAGCGGGGTCACCGGGGAGCTGTTTTTT. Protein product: CASSLYQTSGVTGELFF.

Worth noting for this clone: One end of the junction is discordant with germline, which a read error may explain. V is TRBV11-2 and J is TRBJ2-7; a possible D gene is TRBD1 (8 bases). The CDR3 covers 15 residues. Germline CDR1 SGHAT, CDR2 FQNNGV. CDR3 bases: TGTGCCGGCAGCGGGACCGGGACAGGAGTCAACGAGCAGTACTTC. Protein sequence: CAGSGTGTGVNEQYF.

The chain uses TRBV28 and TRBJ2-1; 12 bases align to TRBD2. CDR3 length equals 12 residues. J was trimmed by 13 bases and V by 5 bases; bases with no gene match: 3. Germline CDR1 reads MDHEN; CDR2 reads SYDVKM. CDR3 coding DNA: TGTGCCAGCAGTCGACTAGCGGGAGATCAGTTCTTC. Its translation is CASSRLAGDQFF.

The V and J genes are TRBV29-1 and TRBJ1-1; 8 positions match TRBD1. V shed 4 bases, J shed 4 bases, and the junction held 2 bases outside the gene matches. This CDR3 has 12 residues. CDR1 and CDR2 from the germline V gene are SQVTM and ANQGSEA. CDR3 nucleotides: TGCAGCGTTGGACAGGGGAGCACTGAAGCTTTCTTT. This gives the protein CSVGQGSTEAFF.

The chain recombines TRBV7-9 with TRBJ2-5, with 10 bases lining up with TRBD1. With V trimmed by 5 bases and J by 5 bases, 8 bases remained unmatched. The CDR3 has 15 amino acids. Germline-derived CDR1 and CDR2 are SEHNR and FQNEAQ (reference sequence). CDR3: CASSQPGQGKETQYF. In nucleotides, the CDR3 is TGTGCCAGCAGCCAACCGGGACAGGGGAAGGAGACCCAGTACTTC.

CDR3 coding DNA: TGTGCCAGCAGCGCGGGCCTCTCCTACGAGCAGTACTTC. This encodes CASSAGLSYEQYF. V gene TRBV9 combines with J gene TRBJ2-7; D gene uncertain. There are 13 residues in the CDR3. The germline V and J ends were trimmed by 3 bases and 0 bases, with 7 bases remaining between them. The germline V gene encodes CDR1 SGDLS and CDR2 YYNGEE.

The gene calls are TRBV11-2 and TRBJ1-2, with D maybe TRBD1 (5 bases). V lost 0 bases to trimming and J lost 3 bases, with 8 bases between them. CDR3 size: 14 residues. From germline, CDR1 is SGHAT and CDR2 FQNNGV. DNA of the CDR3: TGTGCCAGCAGCTTAGAGGGGGTTTACTATGGCTACACCTTC. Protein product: CASSLEGVYYGYTF.

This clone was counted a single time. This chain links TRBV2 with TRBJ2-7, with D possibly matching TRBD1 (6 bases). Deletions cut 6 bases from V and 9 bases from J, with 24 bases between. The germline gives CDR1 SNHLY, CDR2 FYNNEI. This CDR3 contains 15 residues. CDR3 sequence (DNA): TGTGCCAGCAGCCAGGAACAGGGATTGGAGTCTGGGCAGTACTTC. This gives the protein CASSQEQGLESGQYF.

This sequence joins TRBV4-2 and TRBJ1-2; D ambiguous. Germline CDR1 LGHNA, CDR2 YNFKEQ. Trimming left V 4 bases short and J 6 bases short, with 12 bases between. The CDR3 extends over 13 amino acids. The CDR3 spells CASSPSRGDGYTF. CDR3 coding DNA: TGTGCCAGCAGCCCCTCCAGAGGAGATGGCTACACCTTC.

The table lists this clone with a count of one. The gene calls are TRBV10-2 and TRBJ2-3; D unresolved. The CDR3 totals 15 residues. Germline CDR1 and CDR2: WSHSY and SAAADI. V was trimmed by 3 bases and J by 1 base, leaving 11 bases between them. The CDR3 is CASSDEASGTDTQYF. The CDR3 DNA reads TGCGCCAGCAGTGATGAGGCTAGTGGCACAGATACGCAGTATTTT.

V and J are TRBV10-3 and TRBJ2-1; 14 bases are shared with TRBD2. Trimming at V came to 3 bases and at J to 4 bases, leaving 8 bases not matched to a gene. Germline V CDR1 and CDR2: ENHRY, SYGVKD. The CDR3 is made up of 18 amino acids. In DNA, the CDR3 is TGTGCCATCAGTGACCGGGGACTAGCGGGAGATGGGTACAATGAGCAGTTCTTC. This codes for CAISDRGLAGDGYNEQFF.

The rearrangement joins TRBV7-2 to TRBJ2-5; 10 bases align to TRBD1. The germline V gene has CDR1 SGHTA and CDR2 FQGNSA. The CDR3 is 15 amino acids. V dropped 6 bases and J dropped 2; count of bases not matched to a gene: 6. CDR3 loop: CASSRPGQGQETQYF. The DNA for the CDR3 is TGTGCCAGCAGTCGACCGGGACAGGGGCAAGAGACCCAGTACTTC.

CDR3: CASSRLSDTEAFF. In DNA form, the CDR3 reads TGTGCCAGCAGCCGTCTATCAGACACTGAAGCTTTCTTT. The rearrangement uses TRBV6-5 and TRBJ1-1; D remains ambiguous. The V end was cut by 6 bases, the J end by 3 bases, with 11 bases between. The CDR3 loop spans 13 amino acids. From germline, CDR1 is MNHEY and CDR2 SVGAGI.

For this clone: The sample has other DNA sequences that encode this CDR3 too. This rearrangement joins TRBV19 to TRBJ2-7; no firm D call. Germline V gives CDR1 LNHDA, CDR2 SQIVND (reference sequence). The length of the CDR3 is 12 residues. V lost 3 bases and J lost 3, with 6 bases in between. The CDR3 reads CASSIGGYEQYF. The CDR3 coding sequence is TGTGCCAGTAGTATTGGCGGCTACGAGCAGTACTTC.

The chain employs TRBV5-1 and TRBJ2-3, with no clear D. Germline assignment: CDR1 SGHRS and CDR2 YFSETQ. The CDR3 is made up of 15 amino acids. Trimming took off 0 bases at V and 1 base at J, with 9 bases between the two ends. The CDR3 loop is CASSLVEPRTDTQYF. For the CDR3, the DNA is TGCGCCAGCAGCTTGGTAGAGCCTCGCACAGATACGCAGTATTTT. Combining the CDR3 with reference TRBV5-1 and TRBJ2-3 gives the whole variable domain KAGVTQTPRYLIKTRGQQVTLSCSPISGHRSVSWYQQTPGQGLQFLFEYFSETQRNKGNFPGRFSGRQFSNSRSEMNVSTLELGDSALYLCASSLVEPRTDTQYFGPGTRLTVL.

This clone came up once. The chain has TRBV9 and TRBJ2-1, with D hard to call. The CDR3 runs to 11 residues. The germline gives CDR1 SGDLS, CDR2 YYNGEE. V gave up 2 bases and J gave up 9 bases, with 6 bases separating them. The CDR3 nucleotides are TGTGCCAGCAGCGTGGGTGGTGAGCAGTTCTTC. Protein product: CASSVGGEQFF.

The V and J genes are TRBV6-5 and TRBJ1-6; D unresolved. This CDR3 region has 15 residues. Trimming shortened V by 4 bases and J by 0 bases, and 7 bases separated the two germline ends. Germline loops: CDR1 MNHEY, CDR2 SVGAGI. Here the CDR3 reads CASSLGLSYNSPLHF. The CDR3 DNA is TGTGCCAGCAGTTTAGGACTCTCCTATAATTCACCCCTCCACTTT.

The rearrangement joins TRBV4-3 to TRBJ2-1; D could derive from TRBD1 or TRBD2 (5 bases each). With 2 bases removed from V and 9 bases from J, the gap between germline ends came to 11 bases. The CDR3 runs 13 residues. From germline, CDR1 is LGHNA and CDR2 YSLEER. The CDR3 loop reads CASSQPPGPEQFF. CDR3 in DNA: TGCGCCAGCAGCCAACCGCCGGGACCTGAGCAGTTCTTC.

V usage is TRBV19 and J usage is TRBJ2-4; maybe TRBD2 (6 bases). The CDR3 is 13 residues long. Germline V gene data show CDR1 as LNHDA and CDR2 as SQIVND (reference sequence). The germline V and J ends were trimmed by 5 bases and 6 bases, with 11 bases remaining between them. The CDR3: CASSPGTVNIQYF. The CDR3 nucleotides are TGTGCCAGTAGTCCGGGGACTGTAAACATTCAGTACTTC.